Each of the 29 T cell receptor beta chains below was sequenced from the same sample in a study of human T cells and chemical hapten exposure. Indicated time point: pre-sensitization, week 0. Treatment in this sample: therapeutic diphenylcyclopropenone sensitization with weekly scalp DPC. MiXCR, applied by TCRdb to the RACE reads, yields one record per CDR3 protein. The sample records around 120,000 distinct CDR3 sequences, approximately 13% being singletons. Sequenced material: whole blood, taken in connection with sensitization to the hapten diphenylcyclopropenone (DPC). Receptors originate from a young woman with alopecia areata. Some clones in this sample may be carry-over from other donors' samples.

This chain links TRBV5-1 with TRBJ1-2; 9 bases are shared with TRBD1. The CDR3 is 15 residues long. Looked up from germline, CDR1 is SGHRS and CDR2 is YFSETQ. The V and J ends lost 0 bases and 4 bases, in that order; junction bases with no gene match: 4. In DNA, the CDR3 is TGCGCCAGCAGCTTGGAAGGACAGGGGACCTATGGCTACACCTTC. This sequence encodes CASSLEGQGTYGYTF.

This clonotype was counted a few times. This chain uses TRBV12-3 or TRBV12-4 with TRBJ2-3; no firm D call. This CDR3 contains 11 residues. Deletions cut 6 bases from V and 15 bases from J, with 16 bases between. CDR3 DNA: TGTGCCAGCAGCCTAGGGCCCCCTAAATATTTT. Encoded protein: CASSLGPPKYF.

This clonotype was seen many times. The rearrangement uses TRBV6-2 or TRBV6-3 and TRBJ1-2, with D possibly matching TRBD1 (5 bases). From germline, CDR1 is MNHEY and CDR2 SVGEGT. There are 16 residues in the CDR3. The V and J ends lost 3 bases and 2 bases respectively, with 16 bases between them. CDR3 nucleotide sequence: TGTGCCAGCAGTTATCCCAAGGGACGCCCCAACTATGGCTACACCTTC. Protein product: CASSYPKGRPNYGYTF.

The table lists this clonotype with a few counts. The DNA of the CDR3 is TGCGCCAGCAGCCAAGATTGGGGCAGGGGTCGAGAGACCCAGTACTTC. Its translation is CASSQDWGRGRETQYF. The gene calls are TRBV4-3 and TRBJ2-5; possibly TRBD1 for D (6 bases). The CDR3 has 16 residues. Germline assignment: CDR1 LGHNA and CDR2 YSLEER. V lost 0 bases, J lost 4 bases, and 15 bases lay in between.

This clonotype appeared many times. This sequence joins TRBV4-1 and TRBJ2-7; 7 bases are a match to TRBD2. The CDR3 has 15 amino acids. Germline CDR1 and CDR2: MGHRA and YSYEKL. The V segment lost 3 bases and the J segment 1 base; nucleotides outside the gene matches: 6. CDR3 DNA sequence: TGCGCCAGCAGCCATGAGACTAGCAGGTCCTACGAGCAGTACTTC. Residues: CASSHETSRSYEQYF.

This clonotype has more than one count but fewer than ten. One junction end disagrees with the germline gene, perhaps due to a read error. V and J are TRBV6-2 or TRBV6-3 and TRBJ1-2; 7 bases are shared with TRBD1. Germline V gene sequence: CDR1 MNHEY, CDR2 SVGEGT. This CDR3 is built from 12 residues. Here the CDR3 DNA reads TGTGCCAGCAGTTACTCGACAGGGTCGCTTCACTTC. Translation: CASSYSTGSLHF.

This clonotype was recorded a few times. For the CDR3, the DNA is TGTGCCACCAGAATTAGCGTTGGGGGGACAGATACGCAGTATTTT. Protein sequence: CATRISVGGTDTQYF. The rearrangement joins TRBV24-1 to TRBJ2-3, with a possible D match to TRBD2 (6 bases). The CDR3 consists of 15 residues. CDR1 is KGHDR, CDR2 SFDVKD, per germline. V lost 7 bases and J 3 bases, leaving 16 bases between the germline ends.

This clonotype was observed at least ten times. The chain couples TRBV14 to TRBJ2-5, with unresolved D. This CDR3 spans 13 amino acids. Germline V gene lookup returns CDR1 SGHDN and CDR2 FVKESK. The V end lost 2 bases, the J end lost 5 bases, and 9 bases lay between the germline ends. In DNA form, the CDR3 reads TGTGCCAGCAGCCAAAGCCTCAGGGAGACCCAGTACTTC. This sequence encodes CASSQSLRETQYF.

This clonotype appeared many times. The chain has TRBV5-6 and TRBJ2-3, with D perhaps TRBD2 (5 bases). Trimming took 4 bases from V and 0 from J, leaving 6 bases between them. Germline assignment: CDR1 SGHDT and CDR2 YYEEEE. The CDR3 runs 13 residues. In nucleotides, the CDR3 is TGTGCCAGCAGCCGGGATAGCACAGATACGCAGTATTTT. Protein product: CASSRDSTDTQYF.

The chain joins TRBV4-1 to TRBJ2-5, with TRBD1 matching 8 bases. This CDR3 spans 14 amino acids. From germline, CDR1 is MGHRA and CDR2 YSYEKL. With V trimmed by 4 bases and J by 1 base, 2 bases remained unmatched. The CDR3, as DNA: TGCGCCAGCAGCCGAACAGGGGGCCAAGAGACCCAGTACTTC. It codes for CASSRTGGQETQYF.

Only a few counts were recorded for this clonotype. J is TRBJ2-3 and V is TRBV6-4; 9 bases align to TRBD2. The CDR3 contains 14 residues. In germline, CDR1 is MRHNA, CDR2 SNTAGT. V lost 6 bases to trimming and J lost 0 bases; unmatched junction nucleotides: 1. The CDR3 DNA follows: TGTGCCAGCAGAACTAGCGGGAGCACAGATACGCAGTATTTT. Amino acid sequence: CASRTSGSTDTQYF.

This clonotype was seen many times. V gene TRBV10-3 combines with J gene TRBJ1-1; tentative D call: TRBD1 (6 bases). Germline CDR1 is ENHRY and CDR2 is SYGVKD. The ends were cut back, 6 bases at V and 3 bases at J, with 14 bases in the middle. The CDR3 has 14 amino acids. The CDR3 loop reads CAISPGGQDTEAFF. The DNA of the CDR3 is TGTGCCATCAGCCCTGGGGGGCAGGACACTGAAGCTTTCTTT.

The chain links TRBV3-1 to TRBJ2-7; D may be TRBD1 or TRBD2 (5 bases each). The germline V gene encodes CDR1 LGHDT and CDR2 YNNKEL (reference sequence). The CDR3 consists of 14 residues. V was cut by 1 base and J by 3 bases, with 10 bases left in between. CDR3 sequence: CASSQAGPVYEQYF. CDR3 nucleotides: TGTGCCAGCAGCCAAGCGGGACCCGTCTACGAGCAGTACTTC.

The chain employs TRBV15 and TRBJ1-5; D uncertain. V was clipped by 1 base and J by 5 bases, with 12 bases between them. From germline, CDR1 is LNHNV and CDR2 YYDKDF (reference sequence). There are 15 residues in the CDR3. The CDR3 loop is CATSRVGGFDQPQHF. In DNA, the CDR3 is TGTGCCACCAGCAGAGTCGGAGGCTTCGATCAGCCCCAGCATTTT.

The table lists this clonotype with many counts. The V and J genes are TRBV20-1 and TRBJ2-3; 11 bases line up with TRBD1. CDR1 is DFQATT, CDR2 SNEGSKA, per germline (reference sequence). This CDR3 has 15 residues. V lost 4 bases to trimming and J lost 6 bases; unmatched junction nucleotides: 9. CDR3 protein: CSAMTDRGRRDTQYF. In DNA, the CDR3 is TGCAGTGCTATGACGGACAGGGGGCGCAGGGATACGCAGTATTTT.

This chain joins TRBV25-1 and TRBJ1-1, with a weak D call TRBD1 (6 bases). Trimming stripped 8 bases from V and 1 base from J, with 11 bases between. In germline, CDR1 is MGHDK, CDR2 SYGVNS. This CDR3 is built from 13 residues. The CDR3 region is CASGRGPNTEAFF. The CDR3 nucleotides read TGTGCCAGCGGCAGGGGCCCGAACACTGAAGCTTTCTTT.

This clonotype was detected only a few times. The rearrangement uses TRBV7-6 and TRBJ2-5; 8 bases are shared with TRBD1. Germline CDR1 and CDR2: SGHVS and FNYEAQ. The CDR3 is made up of 15 amino acids. The J segment lost 2 bases and the V segment lost 6 bases, leaving 8 bases of the junction unmatched. The CDR3 coding sequence is TGTGCCAGCAGACCGCGGACAGGGCAGCAAGAGACCCAGTACTTC. Translated, it gives CASRPRTGQQETQYF.

In this sample, this clonotype turned up a few times. The gene calls are TRBV12-5 and TRBJ1-1; D is uncertain. V was cut by 3 bases and J by 4 bases, with 9 bases left in between. Germline values: CDR1 LGHNT, CDR2 FRNRAP. The CDR3 is 13 residues long. The CDR3 spells CASGLEDRTEAFF. The CDR3 region has the DNA TGTGCTAGTGGTTTAGAGGATCGCACTGAAGCTTTCTTT.

The genes are TRBV4-3 and TRBJ2-3; D remains unclear. The CDR3 loop spans 14 amino acids. Germline values: CDR1 LGHNA, CDR2 YSLEER. Trimming removed 0 bases from V and 2 bases from J, with 6 bases in between. Here the CDR3 reads CASSQDSLTDTQYF. For the CDR3, the DNA is TGCGCCAGCAGCCAAGATTCACTCACAGATACGCAGTATTTT.

The chain uses TRBV3-1 and TRBJ2-7; TRBD2 might be the D (5 bases). Germline V CDR1 and CDR2: LGHDT, YNNKEL (reference sequence). The CDR3 is made up of 16 amino acids. The germline V and J ends were trimmed by 0 bases and 4 bases, with 16 bases remaining between them. The CDR3 bases are TGTGCCAGCAGCCAAGAGGAGACTATCCTTACGTACGAGCAGTACTTC. It specifies CASSQEETILTYEQYF.

This clonotype showed up just a few times. CDR3 bases: TGTGCCAGCCGTACAGGGGGCTGGGACGAAAAACTGTTTTTT. As protein: CASRTGGWDEKLFF. V is TRBV27 and J is TRBJ1-4, with 9 bases lining up with TRBD1. Germline V gene lookup returns CDR1 MNHEY and CDR2 SMNVEV (reference sequence). The CDR3 length is 14 residues. J lost 8 bases, V lost 8 bases, and 9 bases had no gene match.

The rearrangement links TRBV5-1 to TRBJ2-7; 9 bases line up with TRBD1. Germline V CDR1 and CDR2: SGHRS, YFSETQ. V lost 4 bases, J lost 6 bases, and 5 bases stayed unmatched. The CDR3 consists of 13 residues. CDR3 DNA sequence: TGCGCCAGCAGCATGGGGACAGGGCGCGAGCAGTACTTC. Amino acids: CASSMGTGREQYF.

CDR3 protein: CASRSGDVYNEQFF. CDR3 coding DNA: TGTGCCAGCAGATCGGGGGACGTCTACAATGAGCAGTTCTTC. This chain links TRBV6-2 or TRBV6-3 with TRBJ2-1; weak D call: TRBD2 (6 bases). The CDR3 extends over 14 amino acids. Trimming cost V 6 bases and J 3 bases, with 12 bases left between them. From germline, CDR1 is MNHEY and CDR2 SVGEGT.

This clonotype was counted between two and nine times. V usage is TRBV2 and J usage is TRBJ1-4; D uncertain. The V gene lost 5 bases and the J gene lost 0 bases, with 7 bases spanning the gap. Germline V gene lookup returns CDR1 SNHLY and CDR2 FYNNEI. CDR3 length: 14 amino acids. The CDR3 protein is CASSWAPTNEKLFF. The CDR3 DNA reads TGTGCCAGCAGTTGGGCCCCAACTAATGAAAAACTGTTTTTT.

In the case of this clonotype: The junction and the germline gene differ at one end; a read error may be behind it. The gene calls are TRBV6-5 and TRBJ2-2; D unresolved. Germline V gene sequence: CDR1 MNHEY, CDR2 SVGAGI. The CDR3 extends over 13 amino acids. This chain's CDR3 is CASSYSYTGELFF. For the CDR3, the DNA is TGTGCCAGCAGCTACTCCTACACCGGGGAGCTGTTTTTT.

The chain recombines TRBV29-1 with TRBJ2-7; 11 bases are shared with TRBD1. Germline CDR1 and CDR2: SQVTM and ANQGSEA. The J segment lost 6 bases and the V segment lost 7 bases, leaving 8 bases of the junction unmatched. The CDR3 extends over 13 amino acids. The CDR3 DNA reads TGCAGCGCTGGGGACAGGGGGAGAGGCGAGCAGTACTTC. It codes for CSAGDRGRGEQYF.

The genes are TRBV20-1 and TRBJ1-4, with 11 positions matching TRBD1. J lost 7 bases, V lost 5 bases, and 3 bases had no gene match. Germline CDR1 and CDR2: DFQATT and SNEGSKA (reference sequence). There are 13 residues in the CDR3. The CDR3 DNA sequence: TGCAGTGCTCCGGACAGGGGGCGTGAAAAACTGTTTTTT. Translated: CSAPDRGREKLFF.

With respect to this clonotype: The final CDR3 position lacks the conserved phenylalanine or tryptophan, pointing to a likely read error. The chain joins TRBV6-5 to TRBJ2-1; the D gene is possibly TRBD1 (5 bases). Deletions cut 0 bases from V and 1 base from J, with 10 bases between. The CDR3 is made up of 16 amino acids. From germline, CDR1 is MNHEY and CDR2 SVGAGI. The CDR3 protein is CASSYSGPGSYNEQFS. The CDR3 region has the DNA TGTGCCAGCAGTTACTCTGGGCCAGGGTCCTACAATGAGCAGTTCTCC.

This clonotype occurred a few times. The V gene is TRBV25-1, the J gene TRBJ2-7; the D gene could be TRBD1 or TRBD2 (5 bases each). There are 16 residues in the CDR3. Germline V gene lookup returns CDR1 MGHDK and CDR2 SYGVNS. Trimming cost V 2 bases and J 4 bases, with 18 bases left between them. DNA for the CDR3: TGTGCCAGCAGTGAAGAGGGGACGTTGGATCAGTACGAGCAGTACTTC. Translating it yields CASSEEGTLDQYEQYF.